The rows below give T cell receptor beta chains drawn from one sample of a study of cytotoxic CD8 clonotypes in ibrutinib-treated CLL. Repertoires were generated with immunoSEQ multiplex PCR, while TCRdb's copy carries only in-frame clones and drops some. In the table there are about 14,000 clones, roughly 68% of which are singletons. Sequencing was performed on PBMCs, taken before ibrutinib treatment. The source is a human donor with chronic lymphocytic leukemia. Both conserved end residues are part of each CDR3. D genes are given only for firm matches. The size entry is marked missing in some rows and otherwise reads once, few, many or a size class.

>NA|NA|TRBJ2-7|TRBV19
TGTGCCAGTAGTAGCGGAGACTACGAGCAGTACTTC
CASSSGDYEQYF
>TRBD2|NA|TRBJ2-1|TRBV9
TGTGCCAGCAGCGTATCTAGCGGGGATTACAATGAGCAGTTCTTC
CASSVSSGDYNEQFF
>NA|few|TRBJ1-6|TRBV6-5
TGTGCCAGCCGCAGGGACGGCTATAATTCACCCCTCCACTTT
CASRRDGYNSPLHF
>NA|NA|TRBJ2-6|TRBV6-5
TGTGCCAGCGGTGGGATTGGGGCCAACGTCCTGACTTTC
CASGGIGANVLTF
>NA|once|TRBJ1-2|TRBV19
TGTGCCAGTAGTATGCAGGGGAAAAAGAACTATGGCTACACCTTC
CASSMQGKKNYGYTF
>NA|few|TRBJ1-1|TRBV2
TGTGCCAGCATAGATGTCGAAACGTGGGCCGGGATACTGAAGCATGGAGCTTTCTTT
CASIDVETWAGILKHGAFF
>NA|NA|TRBJ1-3|TRBV6-7
TGTGCCAGCAGTGGGACTACTGGAAACACCATATATTTT
CASSGTTGNTIYF
>NA|NA|TRBJ1-6|TRBV7-9
TGTGCCAGCAGCTTAGGGGGCTCCTATAATTCACCCCTCCACTTT
CASSLGGSYNSPLHF
>NA|NA|TRBJ1-4|TRBV11-2
TGTGCCAGCAGCCGTCTTCTCGGCGAAAAACTGTTTTTT
CASSRLLGEKLFF
>NA|few|TRBJ1-6|TRBV6-1
TGTGCCAGCAGTGAGAGGGGGGCCGGACCCCTCCACTTT
CASSERGAGPLHF
>NA|NA|TRBJ2-2|TRBV11-2
TGTGCCAGCAGCGGCACTATAGCGCACGGGGAGCTGTTTTTT
CASSGTIAHGELFF
>NA|few|TRBJ2-7|TRBV27
TGTGCCAGCAGTTCCCCCTGGCGATCCTACGAGCAGTACTTC
CASSSPWRSYEQYF
>NA|NA|TRBJ2-7|TRBV11-2
TGTGCCAGCAGCCCCGACACAGGGTTGGGGGGCTACGAGCAGTACTTC
CASSPDTGLGGYEQYF
>NA|NA|TRBJ2-3|TRBV5-6
TGTGCCAGCAGCTTCCGGGGGCCCGGCACAGATACGCAGTATTTT
CASSFRGPGTDTQYF
>NA|few|TRBJ2-5|TRBV6-5
TGTGCCAGCAGTTACTCCGGGGAGACCCAGTACTTC
CASSYSGETQYF
>TRBD1|NA|TRBJ1-1|TRBV6-1
TGTGCCAGCAGTGGGACGACAGGGGGCACTGAAGCTTTCTTT
CASSGTTGGTEAFF
>TRBD1|NA|TRBJ1-1|TRBV19
TGTGCTTCGACAGGGACAGGGGAAGCTACCTCCGAAGCTTTCTTT
CASTGTGEATSEAFF
>NA|few|TRBJ2-3|TRBV5-1
TGCGCCAGCAGCTTCTCAGCAGATACGCAGTATTTT
CASSFSADTQYF
>NA|NA|TRBJ1-5|TRBV14
TGTGCCAGCAGCCAAGGGGGGCCCCAGCATTTT
CASSQGGPQHF
>NA|NA|TRBJ2-7|TRBV6-5
TGTGCCAGCAGCTTCGGGGCCTCCTACGAGCAGTACTTC
CASSFGASYEQYF
>NA|NA|TRBJ1-6|TRBV7-2
TGTGCCAGCAGCTTAGTTGGGAGTTCCAATTCACCCCTCCACTTT
CASSLVGSSNSPLHF
>NA|NA|TRBJ1-6|TRBV18
TGTGCCAGCTCACTCCAAGCAAACTATAATTCACCCCTCCACTTT
CASSLQANYNSPLHF
>TRBD2|NA|TRBJ2-1|TRBV5-1
TGCGCCAGCAGCTTTTCCGCGGGAGGGGTTTACAATGAGCAGTTCTTC
CASSFSAGGVYNEQFF
>TRBD1|NA|TRBJ2-4|TRBV10-3
TGTGCCATCAGTGAGTCGACAGGGCCGAACATTCAGTACTTC
CAISESTGPNIQYF
>NA|NA|TRBJ1-4|TRBV7-9
TGTGCCAGCAGCTTAGCGGGGACGGCAGAAAAACTGTTTTTT
CASSLAGTAEKLFF
>TRBD1|NA|TRBJ2-1|TRBV15
TGTGCCACCAGCAGAGGGGGACAGTACAATGAGCAGTTCTTC
CATSRGGQYNEQFF
>NA|NA|TRBJ2-1|TRBV19
TGTGCCAGTAGTATCGGGGATCCCTACAATGAGCAGTTCTTC
CASSIGDPYNEQFF
>NA|NA|TRBJ1-1|TRBV7-6
TGTGCCAGCAGCTTATCAGGGTCCGGGGGTGAAGCTTTCTTT
CASSLSGSGGEAFF
>NA|few|TRBJ1-3|TRBV6-1
TGTGCCAGCAGTGGGGGCCTCCCGGGGGACACCATATATTTT
CASSGGLPGDTIYF
>NA|few|TRBJ1-5|TRBV18
TGTGCCAGCTCACAAGCCTGGACGGACAATCAGCCCCAGCATTTT
CASSQAWTDNQPQHF
>TRBD2|NA|TRBJ2-2|TRBV9
TGTGCCAGCAGCGTAGCTATTTCTGGACTAGCGGGGGGACTTACCGGGGAGCTGTTTTTT
CASSVAISGLAGGLTGELFF
>NA|NA|TRBJ1-5|TRBV6-5
TGTGCCAGCAGTTGGGGGTCCAATCAGCCCCAGCATTTT
CASSWGSNQPQHF
>NA|NA|TRBJ1-3|TRBV7-9
TGTGCCAGCAGCTTAACGACTGGAAACACCATATATTTT
CASSLTTGNTIYF
>NA|NA|TRBJ2-2|TRBV4-1
TGCGCCAGCAGCCAAGGACCAAAGACAGGGAACACCGGGGAGCTGTTTTTT
CASSQGPKTGNTGELFF
>NA|NA|TRBJ2-7|TRBV14
TGTGCCAGCAGCCATGCAGGGGGAGGATACGAGCAGTACTTC
CASSHAGGGYEQYF
>TRBD2|once|TRBJ2-3|TRBV19
TGTGCCAGTAGTACCCCGCGGGGGGCCGGCACAGATACGCAGTATTTT
CASSTPRGAGTDTQYF
>TRBD1|NA|TRBJ1-2|TRBV11-2
TGTGCCAGCAGCTTGGGACAGATCTATGGCTACACCTTC
CASSLGQIYGYTF
>NA|NA|TRBJ2-5|TRBV6-6
TGTGCCAGCAGTTACTCGATGAACACTCAAGAGACCCAGTACTTC
CASSYSMNTQETQYF
>NA|NA|TRBJ2-1|TRBV4-1
TGCGCCAGCAGCCAAGGGCAGGGGTCCCACAATGAGCAGTTCTTC
CASSQGQGSHNEQFF
>TRBD1|NA|TRBJ1-6|TRBV7-2
TGTGCCAGCAGCTTAGCGCTAATCTCGACAGGGTGGATTTCACCCCTCCACTTT
CASSLALISTGWISPLHF
>TRBD2|NA|TRBJ2-5|TRBV10-3
TGTGCCATCAGTGGACTAGCGGGGGGCAATGAAGAGACCCAGTACTTC
CAISGLAGGNEETQYF
>NA|few|TRBJ2-7|TRBV5-6
TGTGCCAGCACCGGGCTGGCCTCCTACGAGCAGTACTTC
CASTGLASYEQYF
>TRBD1|once|TRBJ1-2|TRBV28
TGTGCCAGCAGTCGGGGGGACAGGGCCAATCCTCGGTATGGCTACACCTTC
CASSRGDRANPRYGYTF
>TRBD2|NA|TRBJ2-7|TRBV18
TGTGCCAGCTCACGAAGCGGGGAAAGCTCCTACGAGCAGTACTTC
CASSRSGESSYEQYF
>TRBD1|NA|TRBJ2-5|TRBV19
TGTGCCAGTAGTGAACAGGGGGCGGGAGAGACCCAGTACTTC
CASSEQGAGETQYF
>NA|NA|TRBJ1-1|TRBV9
TGTGCCAGCAGCGTAGGAGGATGGGGGGTCAAAAACACTGAAGCTTTCTTT
CASSVGGWGVKNTEAFF
>TRBD1|NA|TRBJ2-3|TRBV13
TGTGCCAGCAGCTTAAGTGGGACAGGGCGCGATACGCAGTATTTT
CASSLSGTGRDTQYF